These T cell receptor beta chains were read from a single sample in a study of neurological immune-mediated disorders. TCRdb re-called the 5' RACE reads through MiXCR, storing one row per CDR3 protein. The sample has about 50,000 distinct CDR3 sequences, approximately 17% seen once. Sequencing used PBMCs. The receptor set was obtained from a man in his fifties or sixties in good health. The CDR3 runs from the conserved cysteine through the conserved F or W. D genes are given only for firm matches. Clone size is given for some rows only: seen once, a few or many times, or a class if the clone is expanded.

many TRBD2 TRBJ2-7 TRBV29-1 CSVEVVRGVGLAGVEQYF TGCAGCGTTGAAGTCGTGAGAGGTGTCGGACTAGCGGGAGTCGAGCAGTACTTC
many - TRBJ2-7 TRBV3-1 CASSQDSGAEQYF TGTGCCAGCAGCCAAGATTCAGGGGCCGAGCAGTACTTC
- TRBD2 TRBJ2-1 TRBV29-1 CSVEDFIVLAGGQSEQFF TGCAGCGTTGAAGATTTTATAGTTCTAGCGGGAGGGCAAAGTGAGCAGTTCTTC
many TRBD2 TRBJ2-1 TRBV7-3 CASSLSSGGGYNEQFF TGTGCCAGCAGCTTAAGTAGCGGGGGGGGCTACAATGAGCAGTTCTTC
many TRBD1 TRBJ2-7 TRBV5-1 CASSLGGRLQGAYEQYF TGCGCCAGCAGCTTGGGTGGAAGGCTCCAGGGGGCCTACGAGCAGTACTTC
many - TRBJ2-2 TRBV29-1 CSVGRGTGELFF TGCAGCGTCGGGCGCGGCACCGGGGAGCTGTTTTTT
many - TRBJ2-3 TRBV28 CASSPIHSTDTQYF TGTGCCAGCAGTCCTATTCACAGTACAGATACGCAGTATTTT
many - TRBJ2-5 TRBV5-6 CASSYWTARETQYF TGTGCCAGCAGCTACTGGACAGCTCGGGAGACCCAGTACTTC
- - TRBJ2-3 TRBV29-1 CSVGGGAASTDTQYF TGCAGCGTGGGGGGAGGAGCGGCTAGCACAGATACGCAGTATTTT
- - TRBJ2-7 TRBV10-3 CAISVQYEQYF TGTGCCATCAGTGTCCAGTACGAGCAGTACTTC
many - TRBJ2-7 TRBV20-1 CSASSAGFEQYF TGCAGTGCTAGTTCCGCGGGATTCGAGCAGTACTTC
- - TRBJ2-2 TRBV27 CASSLGTWVLFF TGTGCCAGCAGTTTAGGCACCTGGGTGCTGTTTTTT
- - TRBJ2-7 TRBV6-5 CANSPEQGGQYF TGTGCCAACAGCCCCGAGCAGGGCGGGCAGTACTTC
many TRBD2 TRBJ2-3 TRBV7-3 CASSLLGLAVDTQYF TGTGCCAGCAGCTTATTGGGACTAGCGGTTGATACGCAGTATTTT
many - TRBJ2-3 TRBV11-2 CASSLERGDTQYF TGTGCCAGCAGCTTAGAGCGGGGAGATACGCAGTATTTT
few - TRBJ2-5 TRBV7-2 CASSRDGPRETQYF TGTGCCAGCAGCCGGGATGGGCCACGGGAGACCCAGTACTTC
- TRBD1 TRBJ1-1 TRBV5-4 CASSTRTGTITEAFF TGTGCCAGCAGCACCCGGACAGGGACGATAACTGAAGCTTTCTTT
many TRBD1 TRBJ1-5 TRBV7-9 CASSLAGTGSNQPQHF TGTGCCAGCAGCTTAGCCGGGACAGGGAGCAATCAGCCCCAGCATTTT
many TRBD2 TRBJ2-5 TRBV4-3 CASSQDNRASGGETQYF TGCGCCAGCAGCCAAGATAATCGGGCTAGCGGAGGGGAGACCCAGTACTTC
many TRBD2 TRBJ2-2 TRBV12-3/TRBV12-4 CASSFTSGGTGELFF TGTGCCAGCAGTTTCACTAGCGGCGGCACCGGGGAGCTGTTTTTT
many TRBD2 TRBJ2-3 TRBV7-2 CASSSRLAGEGTDTQYF TGTGCCAGCAGCTCACGACTAGCGGGAGAGGGCACAGATACGCAGTATTTT